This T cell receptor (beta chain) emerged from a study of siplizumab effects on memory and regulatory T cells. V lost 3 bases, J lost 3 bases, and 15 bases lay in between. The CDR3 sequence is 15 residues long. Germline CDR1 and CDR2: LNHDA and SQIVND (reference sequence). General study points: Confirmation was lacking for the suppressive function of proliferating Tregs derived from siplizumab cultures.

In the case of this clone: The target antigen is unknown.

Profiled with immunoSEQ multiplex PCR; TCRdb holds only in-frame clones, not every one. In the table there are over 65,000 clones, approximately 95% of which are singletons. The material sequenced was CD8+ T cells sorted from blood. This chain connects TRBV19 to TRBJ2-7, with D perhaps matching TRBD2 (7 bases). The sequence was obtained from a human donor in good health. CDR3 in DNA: TGTGCCAGTAGTATTGGGCGGGGGCGTAACTACGAGCAGTACTTC. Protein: CASSIGRGRNYEQYF.